The text below deals with one TCR beta chain. Its antigen is unidentified. The data originate from a study of T cell responses to AZD1222 COVID-19 vaccine. General study points: Only a handful of AZD1222 recipients, more than 5 in all, had baseline seropositivity. Spike-specific TCR depth and breadth grew after two AZD1222 doses.

CDR3 length equals 14 residues. Trimming took off 5 bases at V and 4 bases at J, with 14 bases between the two ends. Germline V gives CDR1 GTSNPN, CDR2 SVGIG (reference sequence). The repertoire was sequenced with immunoSEQ multiplex PCR; TCRdb's copy has only in-frame clones and lacks some. Found here are roughly 110,000 clones, around 90% of them singletons; the top ten hold roughly 8%. Pooling covered second doses at about 4 or about 12 weeks. Source: peripheral blood, taken 28 days after the second AZD1222 dose. V usage is TRBV30 and J usage is TRBJ1-4; D is perhaps TRBD1 (6 bases). The receptor comes from an adult who received the AZD1222 COVID-19 vaccine. CDR3 nucleotides: TGTGCCTGGGGGGGCTTTGGGAGTAATGAAAAACTGTTTTTT. The encoded protein is CAWGGFGSNEKLFF.